The text below deals with one T cell receptor beta chain. The antigen remains undetermined. This sample is drawn from a study of cytomegalovirus exposure and HLA in healthy donors. Study observations and caveats: A later analysis found TCR association rates differed by HLA locus, highest for DRB1 and lowest for HLA-C. The authors listed 164 TCR beta chains as cytomegalovirus-associated. In a later analysis, a genetic analysis reported fewer productive-TCR N-insertions in an Asian-associated ancestry cluster than the cohort average. HLA alleles showed associations with about 15,000 TCR beta sequences in a later analysis, at a 0.05 false discovery rate.

PCR involved 60 Vbeta and 13 Jbeta primers. Profiled with immunoSEQ multiplex PCR; TCRdb holds only in-frame clones, not every one. The top ten clones hold 7.5% to 9% of a sample with 100,000 to 130,000 clones, around three quarters of them seen once. The CDR3 loop spans 12 amino acids. V lost 6 bases and J lost 6; bases outside the gene matches: 3. Looked up from germline, CDR1 is MDHEN and CDR2 is SYDVKM. The sequencing input was PBMCs. The rearrangement joins TRBV28 to TRBJ1-1, with TRBD1 identical over 8 bases. This clonotype was sampled from a man aged 25 to 40 in good health and CMV-seronegative. The CDR3 DNA follows: TGTGCCAGCAGGAGGACAGGGTCTGAAGCTTTCTTT. Amino acids: CASRRTGSEAFF.